This T cell receptor beta chain was documented in a study of blood T cell repertoires in COVID-19. Here immunoSEQ multiplex PCR was the method, and the copy in TCRdb shows in-frame clones only, minus some. The sample lists approximately 200,000 clones; around 84% were seen once. This CDR3 has 13 residues. The V end was cut by 0 bases, the J end by 8 bases, with 10 bases between. Germline V CDR1 and CDR2: KGHSH, LQKENI. The chain uses TRBV18 and TRBJ1-2; perhaps TRBD1 as D (5 bases). Sequenced sample: peripheral blood. This sequence was found in a woman older than 75 with COVID-19, enrolled during active disease. CDR3 DNA sequence: TGTGCCAGCTCACCACCCGGGGGATACGGCTACACCTTC. Protein: CASSPPGGYGYTF.